A selection of T cell receptor beta chains follows, all from one sample in a study of somatic mutations in cytotoxic T cells in rheumatoid arthritis. The protocol was immunoSEQ multiplex PCR, while the TCRdb copy is restricted to in-frame clones and leaves out a portion. The sample includes 13,000 or so clones, 70% to 80% of them seen just once. Material for sequencing was CD8+ T cells sorted from blood. All receptors come from an adult with rheumatoid arthritis. The CDR3 runs from the conserved cysteine through the conserved F or W. A D gene is named only where the DNA matches it firmly. Clone size is shown for a subset of rows, as once, few, many or a class of expanded clone.

TRBV7-9	-	TRBJ1-1	once	CASSLTGSPEAFF	TGTGCCAGCAGCTTAACAGGGTCTCCTGAAGCTTTCTTT
TRBV4-1	-	TRBJ1-1	-	CASSLGQNTEAFF	TGCGCCAGCAGCCTGGGACAGAACACTGAAGCTTTCTTT
TRBV28	-	TRBJ1-5	-	CASSVQSDSNQPQHF	TGTGCCAGCAGTGTGCAGAGTGATAGCAATCAGCCCCAGCATTTT
TRBV30	-	TRBJ1-1	-	CAWSVGRPTEAFF	TGTGCCTGGAGTGTTGGACGTCCCACTGAAGCTTTCTTT
TRBV11-2	-	TRBJ1-2	-	CASSFRGGYTF	TGTGCCAGCAGCTTCAGAGGAGGCTACACCTTC
TRBV5-4	-	TRBJ2-5	few	CASSLYGGQDQETQYF	TGTGCCAGCAGCTTGTACGGGGGACAAGATCAAGAGACCCAGTACTTC
TRBV10-3	-	TRBJ1-6	-	CASSPDPPDSPLHF	TGTGCCAGCAGTCCGGACCCGCCGGATTCACCCCTCCACTTT
TRBV9	-	TRBJ2-5	-	CASSDPNQETQYF	TGTGCCAGCAGCGACCCCAATCAAGAGACCCAGTACTTC
TRBV30	-	TRBJ1-2	-	CAWIGVPTFGYTF	TGTGCCTGGATCGGGGTCCCGACCTTTGGCTACACCTTC
TRBV28	-	TRBJ1-6	few	CASTTPRLRDNYNSPLHF	TGTGCCAGCACCACTCCAAGACTTCGGGACAACTATAATTCACCCCTCCACTTT
TRBV4-1	-	TRBJ1-1	-	CASSQDHLGGEAFF	TGCGCCAGCAGCCAAGATCACCTCGGCGGTGAAGCTTTCTTT
TRBV19	-	TRBJ2-7	-	CASSMRGSASSYEQYF	TGTGCCAGTAGTATGAGGGGTAGCGCGAGCTCCTACGAGCAGTACTTC
TRBV29-1	TRBD2	TRBJ2-1	-	CSVEDPRGESSYNEQFF	TGCAGCGTTGAAGACCCGCGGGGGGAAAGCTCCTACAATGAGCAGTTCTTC
TRBV6-1	-	TRBJ2-7	medium-sized	CASSEADGGGYEQYF	TGTGCCAGCAGTGAAGCAGATGGAGGGGGCTACGAGCAGTACTTC
TRBV5-4	-	TRBJ2-1	few	CASSSRDNEQFF	TGTGCCAGCAGCTCAAGGGACAATGAGCAGTTCTTC
TRBV19	-	TRBJ1-5	-	CASSIGGYRNQPQHF	TGTGCCAGTAGTATAGGAGGGTATCGCAATCAGCCCCAGCATTTT
TRBV7-9	-	TRBJ1-2	-	CASSPKTSGGYTF	TGTGCCAGCAGCCCTAAGACATCTGGTGGCTACACCTTC